The clone carrying this T cell receptor (beta chain) has ten or more counts. Its antigen is currently unknown. This CDR3 comprises 17 residues. CDR1 is SEHNR, CDR2 FQNEAQ, per germline (reference sequence). V was cut by 3 bases and J by 3 bases, with 21 bases left in between. This specimen belongs to a study of T cells in Graves' hyperthyroidism and ophthalmopathy. General study findings and limits: Among thyroid clonotypes expanded above 0.001, most also appeared in blood.

Amplification of TCR beta CDR3 regions was performed using RNA transcripts as template. An initial round of RT-PCR targeting the TCR CDR3 relied on the HTBI primer set. TCRdb reanalysed the multiplex PCR reads using MiXCR and keeps one entry per CDR3 protein. Of about 290,000 distinct CDR3 sequences in the sample, 13% were seen once. Orbital computed tomography, thyroid ultrasound, serum thyroxine and TRAb, and clinical symptoms together informed the diagnoses. The genes are TRBV7-9 and TRBJ2-7; D is perhaps TRBD1 (6 bases). What was sequenced was blood. The TCR comes from a woman in her 30s with Graves' hyperthyroidism that later progressed to Graves' ophthalmopathy. The CDR3 sequence is CASSFPALDSGGYEQYF. The DNA for the CDR3 is TGTGCCAGCAGCTTCCCCGCCCTGGACAGTGGCGGCTACGAGCAGTACTTC.